Listed below are T cell receptor beta chains from one sample, sequenced in a study of blood T cell repertoires in COVID-19. TCRdb keeps only in-frame clones here, not all; method: immunoSEQ multiplex PCR. The table shows about 150,000 clones, with over 80% occurring only once. The sample taken for sequencing was peripheral blood. The receptors shown here come from an elderly man with acute or convalescent COVID-19. The CDR3 runs from the conserved cysteine through the conserved F or W. D genes are given only for firm matches. Clone size is shown for a subset of rows, as once, few, many or a class of expanded clone.

TRBJ1-5 | TRBV28 | - | TRBD1 | CASSFPTQDRGLGQPQHF | TGTGCCAGCAGTTTCCCCACACAGGACAGGGGGCTAGGTCAGCCCCAGCATTTT
TRBJ1-1 | TRBV29-1 | - | TRBD1 | CSGVVGQVYTEAFF | TGCAGCGGGGTGGTCGGACAGGTCTACACTGAAGCTTTCTTT
TRBJ2-7 | TRBV5-1 | - | TRBD2 | CASGKGGSSYEQYF | TGCGCCAGCGGGAAGGGAGGGAGCTCCTACGAGCAGTACTTC
TRBJ2-5 | TRBV15 | few | - | CATSRKSDIQETQYF | TGTGCCACCAGCAGAAAATCCGACATCCAAGAGACCCAGTACTTC
TRBJ1-2 | TRBV5-8 | - | - | CASSLASGAGYTF | TGTGCCAGCAGCTTGGCCTCAGGGGCAGGCTACACCTTC
TRBJ1-6 | TRBV5-4 | - | - | CASSLNPQGWSPLHF | TGTGCCAGCAGCCTGAATCCCCAGGGTTGGTCACCCCTCCACTTT
TRBJ1-5 | TRBV5-6 | - | TRBD1 | CASSLNRGVRGNQPQHF | TGTGCCAGCAGCTTGAACAGGGGAGTACGGGGCAATCAGCCCCAGCATTTT
TRBJ1-5 | TRBV2 | - | TRBD1 | CASRNRDRFNQPQHF | TGTGCCAGCAGGAACCGGGACAGATTTAATCAGCCCCAGCATTTT
TRBJ1-6 | TRBV3-1/TRBV3-2 | - | - | CASSQVYTSYNSPLHF | TGTGCCAGCAGCCAAGTTTATACTTCCTATAATTCACCCCTCCACTTT
TRBJ1-2 | TRBV14 | - | - | CASSQVPGWLYGYTF | TGTGCCAGCAGCCAAGTTCCAGGGTGGTTATATGGCTACACCTTC
TRBJ2-3 | TRBV3-1/TRBV3-2 | - | - | CASSSKGRASTDTQYF | TGTGCCAGCTCCTCAAAGGGCAGGGCGAGCACAGATACGCAGTATTTT
TRBJ1-6 | TRBV5-6 | - | TRBD1 | CASSKFTGQGDNSPLHF | TGTGCCAGCAGCAAGTTTACGGGACAGGGGGATAATTCACCCCTCCACTTT
TRBJ2-1 | TRBV28 | - | - | CASRGGTLGNEQFF | TGTGCCAGCAGGGGTGGGACTTTAGGGAATGAGCAGTTCTTC
TRBJ1-2 | TRBV10-1 | - | TRBD1 | CASTIIASSISQDRSSGYTF | TGCGCCAGCACTATCATCGCTAGTTCTATCTCCCAGGACAGGTCTTCCGGCTACACCTTC
TRBJ1-2 | TRBV19 | once | TRBD1 | CASERQGAWGGYTF | TGTGCCAGCGAAAGACAGGGGGCGTGGGGCGGCTACACCTTC
TRBJ1-2 | TRBV2 | - | - | CASSKRGSEGYTF | TGTGCCAGCAGTAAACGGGGGTCTGAAGGCTACACCTTC
TRBJ2-7 | TRBV10-3 | - | - | CAISQASIYEQYF | TGTGCCATCAGTCAGGCCTCAATTTACGAGCAGTACTTC
TRBJ2-5 | TRBV5-1 | - | - | CASSLGGTPSTETQYF | TGCGCCAGCAGCTTGGGGGGGACTCCTAGCACGGAGACCCAGTACTTC
TRBJ1-1 | TRBV5-6 | - | - | CASSETRRGTEAFF | TGTGCCAGCAGCGAGACTAGGAGGGGCACTGAAGCTTTCTTT
TRBJ1-4 | TRBV6-5 | - | - | CASTLAGFNEKLFF | TGTGCCAGCACCCTTGCAGGGTTTAATGAAAAACTGTTTTTT
TRBJ2-1 | TRBV20-1 | - | TRBD2 | CSGSSGGFSVF | TGCAGTGGAAGTAGCGGGGGCTTCTCAGTCTTC
TRBJ2-1 | TRBV5-1 | few | - | CASKKTASSYNEQFF | TGCGCCAGTAAGAAAACCGCGAGCTCCTACAATGAGCAGTTCTTC
TRBJ1-1 | TRBV7-9 | - | - | CASTKTGGRTEAFF | TGTGCCAGCACCAAAACCGGGGGAAGGACTGAAGCTTTCTTT
TRBJ1-2 | TRBV30 | - | - | CAWGAGTVGAYTF | TGTGCCTGGGGAGCCGGGACGGTGGGGGCCTACACCTTC
TRBJ2-5 | TRBV15 | - | - | CATSRVPPGAMTQYF | TGTGCCACCAGCAGAGTCCCCCCAGGGGCGATGACCCAGTACTTC
TRBJ1-1 | TRBV28 | - | - | CASSLTGRVSDTEAFF | TGTGCCAGCAGCTTAACAGGGCGAGTAAGCGACACTGAAGCTTTCTTT